The clone carrying this T cell receptor beta chain was counted many times. Its antigen is unknown. Noted time point: persistent/refractory GD, antithyroid drugs over 5 years with positive TRAb. The TCR library was made from RNA that had been extracted from PBMCs in TRIzol. Recruitment took place at an endocrinology department in Xi'an, China. Combining iRepertoire HTBI primers with Arm-PCR of CDR3 regions, the authors built TCR beta libraries. TCRdb itself ran the multiplex PCR reads through MiXCR, one entry per CDR3 protein. The table records about 430,000 distinct CDR3 sequences, under 25% of them present only once. The sample comes from a study of regulatory T cells in long-lasting Graves disease. Study-level results: Persistent-disease Graves' patients showed less TCR diversity than new cases. Accuracy could have been hurt by small sample size.

This TCR derives from a female donor with Graves disease. Sequenced here: peripheral blood mononuclear cells (PBMCs), sampled when the disease was refractory, from a patient treated with antithyroid drugs.

CDR3 sequence reads: CASRNLDTPYEQYF. CDR3 coding DNA: TGTGCCAGCCGAAACCTGGACACCCCCTACGAGCAGTACTTC. This sequence joins TRBV2 and TRBJ2-7, with D maybe TRBD1 (5 bases). There are 14 residues in the CDR3. The V gene's germline CDR1 is SNHLY and CDR2 FYNNEI. Trimming removed 8 bases from V and 2 bases from J, with 16 bases in between.